One sample yielded the 9 T cell receptor beta chains listed below, sequenced in a study of T cell repertoires in cytomegalovirus infection. MiXCR was run by TCRdb on the reads, yielding one entry per CDR3 protein. Of about 530,000 distinct CDR3 sequences listed, 26% were seen once; the top ten hold over 10%. The sequencing input was PBMCs. The receptors stem from a human donor in good health (CMV status not recorded). Some clones in this sample may be carry-over from other donors' samples.

V usage is TRBV6-2 or TRBV6-3 and J usage is TRBJ2-1; the D is unclear. V lost 5 bases and J lost 11, with 13 bases in between. The germline V gene encodes CDR1 MNHEY and CDR2 SVGEGT. This CDR3 is 12 amino acids long. CDR3 nucleotide sequence: TGTGCCAGCAGTCACCCTTACTCGAAGCAGTTCTTC. It is translated as CASSHPYSKQFF.

This clonotype has ten or more counts. The CDR3 protein is CASSLTAGGSNTEAFF. The DNA for the CDR3 is TGTGCCAGCAGCTTAACGGCAGGGGGTTCGAACACTGAAGCTTTCTTT. The chain couples TRBV7-2 to TRBJ1-1; 7 positions agree with TRBD1. The germline V gene has CDR1 SGHTA and CDR2 FQGNSA. The CDR3 has 16 residues. Losses at the gene ends were 2 bases for V and 1 base for J; bases not matched to a gene: 7. The full variable domain, rest sourced from reference TRBV7-2 and TRBJ1-1, is GAGVSQSPSNKVTEKGKDVELRCDPISGHTALYWYRQSLGQGLEFLIYFQGNSAPDKSGLPSDRFSAERTGGSVSTLTIQRTQQEDSAVYLCASSLTAGGSNTEAFFGQGTRLTVV.

In its sample, this clonotype was seen many times. The J gene is TRBJ2-7, the V gene TRBV28; no firm D call. V was shortened by 2 bases and J by 5 bases, with 13 bases between the two germline ends. From germline, CDR1 is MDHEN and CDR2 SYDVKM. CDR3 size: 14 residues. The CDR3 sequence: CASSLSRSADEQYF. The CDR3, as DNA: TGTGCCAGCAGTTTAAGTCGCTCGGCGGACGAGCAGTACTTC.

The chain is built from TRBV20-1 and TRBJ2-7, with D uncertain. The CDR3 runs to 12 residues. CDR1 and CDR2 from the germline V gene are DFQATT and SNEGSKA (reference sequence). The germline V and J ends were trimmed by 3 bases and 3 bases, with 9 bases remaining between them. The CDR3, as DNA: TGCAGTGCTAGCCGGGCGGTCTACGAGCAGTACTTC. Protein: CSASRAVYEQYF.

This sequence joins TRBV20-1 and TRBJ1-6; TRBD1 matches at 8 bases. This CDR3 spans 15 amino acids. The V gene's germline CDR1 is DFQATT and CDR2 SNEGSKA (reference sequence). The V gene end was trimmed by 2 bases and the J gene end by 10 bases; junction bases not matched to a gene: 10. CDR3 sequence (DNA): TGCAGTGCTAGACCCCCCGGACAGGGCGGATCACCCCTCCACTTT. Translation: CSARPPGQGGSPLHF.

The gene calls are TRBV12-5 and TRBJ2-7; perhaps TRBD1 as D (6 bases). CDR1 is LGHNT, CDR2 FRNRAP, per germline. This CDR3 is built from 16 residues. With 6 bases removed from V and 4 bases from J, the gap between germline ends came to 22 bases. The DNA for the CDR3 is TGTGCTAGTGGCATGGACAGTGGTTCCCCTCCTTACGAGCAGTACGTC. Its translation: CASGMDSGSPPYEQYV.

This clonotype was observed at least ten times. The chain joins TRBV5-4 to TRBJ2-5; D possibly corresponds to TRBD2 (6 bases). The CDR3 is made up of 18 amino acids. Looked up from germline, CDR1 is SGHNT and CDR2 is YYREEE (reference sequence). The V end lost 0 bases, the J end lost 3 bases, and 21 bases lay between the germline ends. CDR3 region: CASSLAVGIADHKETQYF. The CDR3 DNA reads TGTGCCAGCAGCTTGGCCGTAGGGATAGCGGACCATAAAGAGACCCAGTACTTC.

This sequence joins TRBV29-1 and TRBJ2-7, with unresolved D. The V end was cut by 0 bases, the J end by 5 bases, with 8 bases between. The CDR3 runs 12 residues. Germline lookup yields CDR1 SQVTM and CDR2 ANQGSEA. The CDR3 DNA is TGCAGCGTTGAAGATCTGGTAGACGAGCAGTACTTC. The encoded protein is CSVEDLVDEQYF.

V usage is TRBV6-2 or TRBV6-3 and J usage is TRBJ2-7, with TRBD2 identical over 10 bases. CDR1 is MNHEY and CDR2 is SVGEGT in the germline V gene. The CDR3 contains 15 residues. V lost 5 bases and J lost 2; bases outside the gene matches: 6. The DNA of the CDR3 is TGTGCCAGCAGTGCGATGGGGACTAGCGCCTACGAGCAGTACTTC. It translates to CASSAMGTSAYEQYF.